This T cell receptor (beta chain) was recovered during a study of radiotherapy plus CTLA-4 blockade in lung cancer. Study details: Across the patients, objective responses occurred in about 19%, and disease control in around 31%. Study conclusions and caveats: Peripheral blood showed expansion of tumor-derived TCR clones after radiotherapy and ipilimumab. Early blood T cell clone dynamics reportedly forecast response best, with interferon-beta.

Focal radiation was given together with CTLA-4 blockade (ipilimumab) to patients with chemo-refractory metastatic non-small-cell lung cancer. Sequencing used immunoSEQ multiplex PCR; TCRdb keeps in-frame clones, though not all of them. The sample carries about 97,000 clones, roughly 74% recorded once. The V gene lost 1 base and the J gene lost 0 bases, with 16 bases spanning the gap. Germline V lookup: CDR1 SEHNR, CDR2 FQNEAQ (reference sequence). The CDR3 runs to 18 residues. This clone appeared once. Its antigen is not known. The specimen comprised peripheral blood, sampled from a patient treated with radiotherapy plus ipilimumab. V usage is TRBV7-9 and J usage is TRBJ1-5; weak D call: TRBD1 (6 bases). The receptor's source is a human donor with non-small cell lung cancer who had a partial response to radiotherapy plus ipilimumab. Some clones in this sample may be carry-over from other donors' samples. The DNA for the CDR3 is TGTGCCAGCAGCTTAGGGCAACGACGGACAGATAGCAATCAGCCCCAGCATTTT. Protein product: CASSLGQRRTDSNQPQHF.